A selection of T cell receptor beta chains follows, all from one sample in a study of T cell changes during pregnancy in multiple sclerosis. Repertoires were generated with immunoSEQ multiplex PCR, while TCRdb's copy carries only in-frame clones and drops some. The table has 60,000 to 65,000 clones, about 92% seen once. The sample consisted of peripheral blood, taken in the second trimester of pregnancy. Source of these receptors: a female donor in good health, enrolled as a control in a pregnancy study. Both conserved end residues are part of each CDR3.

J gene | V gene | CDR3 protein
TRBJ1-1 | TRBV6-5 | CASTRDRVTEAFF
TRBJ2-3 | TRBV5-4 | CASSIPTSGYTDTQYF
TRBJ2-1 | TRBV4-1 | CASSQVGRSVGNEQFF
TRBJ2-2 | TRBV4-1 | CASSHLGQVEHGELFF
TRBJ1-2 | TRBV11-2 | CASSSGRTYGYTF
TRBJ2-3 | TRBV7-9 | CASSSSWGGGAKDTQYF
TRBJ2-7 | TRBV5-1 | CASSGTGFNEQYF
TRBJ2-5 | TRBV15 | CATSRVAEETQYF
TRBJ1-4 | TRBV29-1 | CSVETAPSQLFF
TRBJ2-2 | TRBV7-2 | CASSTLGLLGELFF
TRBJ1-1 | TRBV19 | CAIGDTEAFF
TRBJ1-2 | TRBV18 | CASSPGQGLDGYTF
TRBJ2-4 | TRBV2 | CASSLRQVLAKNIQYF
TRBJ1-1 | TRBV5-1 | CASSQSTGNTEAFF
TRBJ2-3 | TRBV11-3 | CASSSTSGGRNTQYF
TRBJ2-3 | TRBV29-1 | CSVERGMRRDTQYF
TRBJ1-1 | TRBV9 | CASSVAVNTEAFF